The sequence of this T cell receptor (beta chain) was determined in a study of shared clonotypes between healthy human individuals. Produced via immunoSEQ multiplex PCR; TCRdb's table is partial and in-frame only. Among some 2,500,000 clones listed, around 90% were seen once. Looked up from germline, CDR1 is SGHTA and CDR2 is FQGTGA. The V and J ends lost 5 bases and 6 bases, in that order; junction bases with no gene match: 2. CDR3 length equals 15 residues. Sequences were obtained from naive CD4+ T cells from PBMCs. Specified subset: CD45RA+ positively selected. The TCR was taken from a man in his late teens or twenties in good health. Some clones in this sample may be carry-over from other donors' samples. The V and J genes are TRBV7-3 and TRBJ2-2; 14 nucleotides align to TRBD2. In nucleotides, the CDR3 is TGTGCCAGCAGCGTGACTAGCGGGAGGGCCGGGGAGCTGTTTTTT. Protein product: CASSVTSGRAGELFF.